Listed here are 13 T cell receptor beta chains from one sample, sequenced in a study of blood T cell repertoires in COVID-19. TCRdb's copy holds only in-frame clones and misses some; the assay was immunoSEQ multiplex PCR. The sample carries just over 300,000 clones, 85% to 90% recorded once. The source material was PBMCs or T cells enriched from blood (not recorded which). All receptors derive from a man aged 30-40 years who had recovered from COVID-19.

The chain has TRBV3-1 (or the pseudogene TRBV3-2) and TRBJ1-6; D gene ambiguous. The CDR3 sequence is 14 residues long. The V end lost 7 bases, the J end lost 3 bases, and 10 bases lay between the germline ends. Germline V gives CDR1 LGHDT, CDR2 YNNKEL (reference sequence). CDR3 amino acids: CASTHRGYNSPLHF. The CDR3, as DNA: TGTGCCAGCACCCACCGCGGCTATAATTCACCCCTCCACTTT.

The chain employs TRBV9 and TRBJ2-2; D is perhaps TRBD1 (5 bases). The CDR3 is 14 amino acids. Trimming cost V 0 bases and J 8 bases, with 11 bases left between them. Looked up from germline, CDR1 is SGDLS and CDR2 is YYNGEE. Here the CDR3 reads CASSVEGERGELFF. CDR3 DNA sequence: TGTGCCAGCAGCGTAGAAGGGGAAAGGGGGGAGCTGTTTTTT.

The DNA of the CDR3 is TGTGCCAGCAGCTCCCTCGGCTCTGGGGCCAACGTCCTGACTTTC. Its protein product is CASSSLGSGANVLTF. V usage is TRBV3-1 (or the pseudogene TRBV3-2) and J usage is TRBJ2-6, with unresolved D. This CDR3 region has 15 residues. Germline lookup yields CDR1 LGHDT and CDR2 YNNKEL (reference sequence). Trimming pared 5 bases from V and 0 bases from J, leaving 8 bases between.

Comments on this clone: Other DNA sequences in this sample translate to the same CDR3. The rearrangement joins TRBV5-4 to TRBJ1-3, with D hard to call. The germline CDR1 and CDR2 sequences are SGHNT and YYREEE (reference sequence). Trimming stripped 2 bases from V and 0 bases from J, with 9 bases between. The CDR3 length is 15 residues. CDR3: CASSLAPGSGNTIYF. CDR3 sequence (DNA): TGTGCCAGCAGCTTAGCTCCAGGCTCTGGAAACACCATATATTTT.

The V call is TRBV6-5, the J call TRBJ2-1; 12 positions agree with TRBD2. This CDR3 has 15 amino acids. J lost 10 bases, V lost 0 bases, and 4 bases had no gene match. Germline V lookup: CDR1 MNHEY, CDR2 SVGAGI. CDR3 protein: CASSYSNGLAGEQFF. The DNA of the CDR3 is TGTGCCAGCAGTTACTCGAACGGACTAGCGGGAGAGCAGTTCTTC.

The chain joins TRBV7-2 to TRBJ1-4; 7 bases map to TRBD1. Germline-derived CDR1 and CDR2 are SGHTA and FQGNSA. CDR3 length: 15 amino acids. The V gene end was trimmed by 5 bases and the J gene end by 7 bases; junction bases not matched to a gene: 10. The CDR3 nucleotides are TGTGCCAGCAGCCTTAGCAGGGGGTTTGTTGAAAAACTGTTTTTT. This codes for CASSLSRGFVEKLFF.

The chain is built from TRBV18 and TRBJ1-1, with a possible D match to TRBD1 (5 bases). Per the germline V gene, CDR1 is KGHSH and CDR2 is LQKENI. Between the trimmed V and J ends, which lost 6 bases and 3 bases, there was a span of 11 bases. The CDR3 loop spans 13 amino acids. The chain's CDR3 is CASSRTRDTEAFF. DNA of the CDR3: TGTGCCAGCTCCCGGACCAGGGACACTGAAGCTTTCTTT.

This chain connects TRBV24-1 to TRBJ2-3; a possible D gene is TRBD1 (5 bases). V lost 1 base and J lost 8, with 9 bases in between. CDR3 size: 13 residues. Per the germline V gene, CDR1 is KGHDR and CDR2 is SFDVKD. Here the CDR3 reads CATSDLPQGTQYF. CDR3 DNA: TGTGCCACCAGTGATTTACCCCAGGGTACGCAGTATTTT.

This clone is judged medium-sized. The gene calls are TRBV27 and TRBJ2-3, with 7 nucleotides matching TRBD1. Per germline, CDR1 MNHEY and CDR2 SMNVEV (reference sequence). V lost 2 bases to trimming and J lost 5 bases; unmatched junction nucleotides: 10. CDR3 length equals 16 residues. This chain's CDR3 is CASSLARGKGEDTQYF. CDR3 sequence (DNA): TGTGCCAGCAGTTTAGCCAGGGGGAAAGGGGAAGATACGCAGTATTTT.

The table lists this clone with a count of one. The CDR3 DNA is TGTGCCAGCAGTTTTGGCGGGGGAGCGGATGATACGCAGTATTTT. Translated, it gives CASSFGGGADDTQYF. The V gene is TRBV28, the J gene TRBJ2-3; 7 bases map to TRBD2. With V trimmed by 3 bases and J by 6 bases, 9 bases remained unmatched. Germline CDR1 MDHEN, CDR2 SYDVKM. The length of the CDR3 is 15 residues.

This clone appeared once. The CDR3 region has the DNA TGTGCCAGCAGTTTCGATTCCTCGGACAGAGGCACAGATACGCAGTATTTT. This gives the protein CASSFDSSDRGTDTQYF. The chain employs TRBV27 and TRBJ2-3; TRBD1 is a possible D gene (6 bases). Germline CDR1 is MNHEY and CDR2 is SMNVEV (reference sequence). This CDR3 has 17 amino acids. The V gene lost 3 bases and the J gene lost 1 base, with 17 bases spanning the gap.

This chain connects TRBV18 to TRBJ2-7; 9 bases map to TRBD1. The germline V gene encodes CDR1 KGHSH and CDR2 LQKENI. Trimming removed 0 bases from V and 9 bases from J; junction bases left unmatched: 9. The CDR3 loop spans 15 amino acids. CDR3 coding DNA: TGTGCCAGCTCACCACCGGGGGGACAGGGTTTCGGGCAGTACTTC. As protein: CASSPPGGQGFGQYF.

The V and J genes are TRBV7-6 and TRBJ1-4; 9 bases line up with TRBD1. The V gene's germline CDR1 is SGHVS and CDR2 FNYEAQ. CDR3 length equals 18 residues. With V trimmed by 4 bases and J by 4 bases, 13 bases remained unmatched. The CDR3 DNA sequence: TGTGCCAGCAGCTCGAGGGACAGGGTGATTTCTGGTAATGAAAAACTGTTTTTT. Its translation is CASSSRDRVISGNEKLFF.